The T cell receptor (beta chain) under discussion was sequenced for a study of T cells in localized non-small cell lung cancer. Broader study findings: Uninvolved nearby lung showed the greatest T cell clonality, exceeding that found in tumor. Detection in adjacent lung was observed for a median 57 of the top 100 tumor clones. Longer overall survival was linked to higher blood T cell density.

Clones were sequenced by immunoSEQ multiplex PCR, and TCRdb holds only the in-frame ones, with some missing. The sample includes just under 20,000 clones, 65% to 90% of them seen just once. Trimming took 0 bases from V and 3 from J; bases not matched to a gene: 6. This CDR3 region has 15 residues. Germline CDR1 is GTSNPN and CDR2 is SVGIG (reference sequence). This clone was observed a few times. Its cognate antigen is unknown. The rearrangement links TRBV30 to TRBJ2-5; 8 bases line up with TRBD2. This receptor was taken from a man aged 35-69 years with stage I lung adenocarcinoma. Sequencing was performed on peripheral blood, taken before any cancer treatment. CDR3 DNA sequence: TGTGCCTGGAGTGTACCAGCGGGGGATAAAGAGACCCAGTACTTC. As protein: CAWSVPAGDKETQYF. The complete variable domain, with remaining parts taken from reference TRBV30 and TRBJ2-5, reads SQTIHQWPATLVQPVGSPLSLECTVEGTSNPNLYWYRQAAGRGLQLLFYSVGIGQISSEVPQNLSASRPQDRQFILSSKKLLLSDSGFYLCAWSVPAGDKETQYFGPGTRLLVL.